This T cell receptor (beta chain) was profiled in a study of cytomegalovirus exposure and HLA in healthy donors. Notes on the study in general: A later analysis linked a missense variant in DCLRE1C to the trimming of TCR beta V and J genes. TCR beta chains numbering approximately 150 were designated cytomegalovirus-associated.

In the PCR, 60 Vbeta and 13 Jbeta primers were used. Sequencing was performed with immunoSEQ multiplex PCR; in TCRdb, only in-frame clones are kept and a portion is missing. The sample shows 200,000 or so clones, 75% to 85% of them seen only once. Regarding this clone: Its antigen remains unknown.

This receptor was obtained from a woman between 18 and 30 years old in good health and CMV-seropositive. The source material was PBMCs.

The CDR3 DNA is TGTGCCAGCACAGGGGGCAATCAGCCCCAGCATTTT. As protein: CASTGGNQPQHF. The rearrangement joins TRBV2 to TRBJ1-5, with a weak D call TRBD1 (6 bases). The V and J ends lost 7 bases and 2 bases respectively, with 6 bases between them. This CDR3 contains 12 residues. The germline gives CDR1 SNHLY, CDR2 FYNNEI. Full variable domain (remainder filled in from reference TRBV2 and TRBJ1-5): EPEVTQTPSHQVTQMGQEVILRCVPISNHLYFYWYRQILGQKVEFLVSFYNNEISEKSEIFDDQFSVERPDGSNFTLKIRSTKLEDSAMYFCASTGGNQPQHFGDGTRLSIL.